What follows are 4 T cell receptor beta chains derived from one specimen sequenced in a study of shared clonotypes between healthy human individuals. Assay: immunoSEQ multiplex PCR; the TCRdb copy retains only in-frame clones and omits some. Here the sample spans roughly 500,000 clones, about four fifths being singletons. Sequenced input: PBMCs. Source of these receptors: a woman in her 40s in good health. Some clones in this sample may be carry-over from other donors' samples.

The chain recombines TRBV28 with TRBJ1-6; unclear D gene. CDR3 length equals 15 residues. Trimming removed 1 base from V and 7 bases from J, with 11 bases in between. Germline CDR1 MDHEN, CDR2 SYDVKM. The CDR3 nucleotides read TGTGCCAGCAGTTTATCGGCAGGCTTGAATTCACCCCTCCACTTT. As protein: CASSLSAGLNSPLHF.

The chain links TRBV5-1 to TRBJ2-3; possibly TRBD1 or TRBD2 for D (5 bases each). This CDR3 has 14 amino acids. Looked up from germline, CDR1 is SGHRS and CDR2 is YFSETQ. Between the trimmed V and J ends, which lost 3 bases and 0 bases, there was a span of 8 bases. For the CDR3, the DNA is TGCGCCAGCAGCTGGGACGGGAGCACAGATACGCAGTATTTT. This translates into CASSWDGSTDTQYF.

CDR3: CASSSGGTEAFF. The CDR3 DNA follows: TGTGCCAGCAGCTCAGGGGGCACTGAAGCTTTCTTT. This chain uses TRBV7-3 with TRBJ1-1; TRBD1 matches at 7 bases. The CDR3 spans 12 residues. Trimming at V came to 4 bases and at J to 4 bases, leaving 0 bases not matched to a gene. In germline, CDR1 is SGHTA, CDR2 FQGTGA.

The chain couples TRBV11-2 to TRBJ2-3; the D is unclear. The CDR3 is made up of 15 amino acids. The V and J ends lost 0 bases and 3 bases respectively, with 10 bases between them. Germline CDR1 and CDR2: SGHAT and FQNNGV. The CDR3 sequence: CASSLDRTWTDTQYF. The CDR3 DNA follows: TGTGCCAGCAGCTTAGACAGGACCTGGACAGATACGCAGTATTTT.